Shown below are 21 T cell receptor beta chains from a single sample sequenced in a study of shared clonotypes between healthy human individuals. The protocol was immunoSEQ multiplex PCR, while the TCRdb copy is restricted to in-frame clones and leaves out a portion. This repertoire shows some 580,000 clones, less than 98% found once; its top ten account for around 0.057%. Sequencing input: naive CD4+ T cells sorted from blood. As to subset: CD45RA+ positively selected. The receptor source for this set is a woman younger than 45 in good health.

This rearrangement joins TRBV6-1 to TRBJ1-1; no clear D. Looked up from germline, CDR1 is MNHNS and CDR2 is SASEGT. Between the trimmed V and J ends, which lost 2 bases and 0 bases, there was a span of 7 bases. This CDR3 comprises 14 residues. CDR3 sequence reads: CASSENTLNTEAFF. As DNA, the CDR3 is TGTGCCAGCAGTGAAAACACTCTGAACACTGAAGCTTTCTTT.

In regard to this clone: The sample has other DNA sequences that encode this CDR3 too. The chain employs TRBV4-1 and TRBJ2-7; 10 bases agree with TRBD1. The germline V gene has CDR1 MGHRA and CDR2 YSYEKL. The V gene end was trimmed by 0 bases and the J gene end by 0 bases; junction bases not matched to a gene: 2. This CDR3 contains 16 residues. CDR3 in DNA: TGCGCCAGCAGCCAAGACGGACAGGGGGTCTCCTACGAGCAGTACTTC. It codes for CASSQDGQGVSYEQYF.

The J gene is TRBJ2-1, the V gene TRBV4-1, with no clear D. Germline V gene data show CDR1 as MGHRA and CDR2 as YSYEKL. This CDR3 spans 14 amino acids. V was clipped by 0 bases and J by 9 bases, with 12 bases between them. The CDR3 coding sequence is TGCGCCAGCAGCCAAGATAGCTGGGTGGGTGAGCAGTTCTTC. It translates to CASSQDSWVGEQFF.

In this sample, this clone turned up once. The chain uses TRBV6-1 and TRBJ1-2, with unresolved D. Trimming took 4 bases from V and 0 from J, leaving 18 bases between them. The CDR3 is 17 residues long. The germline CDR1 and CDR2 sequences are MNHNS and SASEGT. CDR3 nucleotide sequence: TGTGCCAGCAGTGTGACGGTCCGGGCCACAGCTAACTATGGCTACACCTTC. Translation gives CASSVTVRATANYGYTF.

The gene calls are TRBV6-5 and TRBJ1-1; D gene ambiguous. The CDR3 extends over 15 amino acids. CDR1 is MNHEY, CDR2 SVGAGI, per germline. V was trimmed by 0 bases and J by 5 bases, leaving 13 bases between them. This CDR3 reads CASSYSIAVGTEAFF. Here the CDR3 DNA reads TGTGCCAGCAGTTACTCGATAGCGGTGGGGACTGAAGCTTTCTTT.

This clone was detected once. The V gene is TRBV4-1, the J gene TRBJ2-3; the D is unclear. With 3 bases removed from V and 7 bases from J, the gap between germline ends came to 20 bases. This CDR3 spans 16 amino acids. Germline CDR1 and CDR2: MGHRA and YSYEKL. The CDR3 sequence: CASSQAVVPTVYTQYF. The CDR3 nucleotides read TGCGCCAGCAGCCAGGCAGTCGTTCCTACGGTGTATACGCAGTATTTT.

The chain carries TRBV5-1 and TRBJ1-2; D is perhaps TRBD1 (5 bases). The CDR3 covers 14 residues. Germline V gene data show CDR1 as SGHRS and CDR2 as YFSETQ. Trimming left V 0 bases short and J 7 bases short, with 13 bases between. The DNA of the CDR3 is TGCGCCAGCAGCTTGGCCGGGGGAGAAGGTGGCTACACCTTC. It encodes CASSLAGGEGGYTF.

J is TRBJ1-4 and V is TRBV7-3; D might be TRBD1 (6 bases). Germline assignment: CDR1 SGHTA and CDR2 FQGTGA. The CDR3 sequence is 14 residues long. Trimming left V 5 bases short and J 5 bases short, with 12 bases between. The CDR3 is CASSIVQGNEKLFF. The CDR3 region has the DNA TGTGCCAGCAGCATAGTTCAGGGGAATGAAAAACTGTTTTTT. The full variable domain, rest sourced from reference TRBV7-3 and TRBJ1-4, is GAGVSQTPSNKVTEKGKYVELRCDPISGHTALYWYRQSLGQGPEFLIYFQGTGAADDSGLPNDRFFAVRPEGSVSTLKIQRTERGDSAVYLCASSIVQGNEKLFFGSGTQLSVL.

This clone has a single count. V usage is TRBV5-4 and J usage is TRBJ2-6; no firm D call. This CDR3 comprises 15 residues. CDR1 SGHNT and CDR2 YYREEE come from the germline V gene (reference sequence). V gave up 0 bases and J gave up 2 bases, with 6 bases separating them. The chain's CDR3 is CASSLGGTGANVLTF. The CDR3 coding sequence is TGTGCCAGCAGCTTGGGCGGCACTGGGGCCAACGTCCTGACTTTC.

The V and J genes are TRBV13 and TRBJ1-5; D uncertain. The length of the CDR3 is 14 residues. CDR1 is PRHDT and CDR2 is FYEKMQ in the germline V gene (reference sequence). V was pared by 5 bases and J by 4 bases, with 12 bases between. The CDR3 DNA reads as TGTGCCAGCAGCGCGGGAGGGAGGAATCAGCCCCAGCATTTT. It codes for CASSAGGRNQPQHF.

The chain is built from TRBV5-1 and TRBJ1-1; maybe TRBD1 (5 bases). The V gene's germline CDR1 is SGHRS and CDR2 YFSETQ. The CDR3 length is 14 residues. V was cut by 0 bases and J by 5 bases, with 11 bases left in between. Written as DNA, the CDR3 is TGCGCCAGCAGCTTGGAGGGGTCGGGGACTGAAGCTTTCTTT. As protein: CASSLEGSGTEAFF.

This clone came up once. This rearrangement joins TRBV6-6 to TRBJ1-2; D call uncertain. Germline CDR1 and CDR2: MNHNY and SVGAGI (reference sequence). The CDR3 loop spans 15 amino acids. V lost 2 bases to trimming and J lost 0 bases, with 10 bases between them. CDR3 DNA sequence: TGTGCCAGCAGTTACGCATTTACAGCTAACTATGGCTACACCTTC. Protein sequence: CASSYAFTANYGYTF.

The J gene is TRBJ2-5, the V gene TRBV19; 7 positions agree with TRBD2. This CDR3 is built from 16 residues. V was clipped by 3 bases and J by 7 bases; unmatched bases: 14. The germline CDR1 and CDR2 sequences are LNHDA and SQIVND (reference sequence). Written as DNA, the CDR3 is TGTGCCAGTAGTATGGGGGGGTCGGGCGGAGGATCGACCCAGTACTTC. This translates into CASSMGGSGGGSTQYF.

The gene calls are TRBV28 and TRBJ1-3; TRBD1 might be the D (6 bases). Trimming removed 6 bases from V and 4 bases from J, with 16 bases in between. There are 15 residues in the CDR3. Germline CDR1 reads MDHEN; CDR2 reads SYDVKM. CDR3 DNA: TGTGCCAGCAGCCGCGGGGACATGGACGGAAACACCATATATTTT. Translated: CASSRGDMDGNTIYF.

The gene calls are TRBV21-1 and TRBJ2-1; TRBD2 is taken as the D call from the table, unchecked against the DNA. TRBV21-1 is a known pseudogene. The CDR3 spans 18 residues. CDR3 DNA: TGTGCCAGCAGCAAAAACGGGGGAGGACTAGCGATATACAATGAGCAGTTCTTC. The encoded protein is CASSKNGGGLAIYNEQFF.

The chain is built from TRBV19 and TRBJ1-2; TRBD1 matches at 7 bases. The CDR3 is made up of 15 amino acids. Per germline, CDR1 LNHDA and CDR2 SQIVND (reference sequence). Trimming removed 4 bases from V and 4 bases from J; junction bases left unmatched: 9. In DNA, the CDR3 is TGTGCCAGTAGTACCATCCTCCAGGGGGTCTATGGCTACACCTTC. As protein: CASSTILQGVYGYTF.

The chain employs TRBV19 and TRBJ2-4, with D maybe TRBD2 (5 bases). V was cut by 1 base and J by 4 bases, with 14 bases left in between. This CDR3 contains 16 residues. The germline V gene has CDR1 LNHDA and CDR2 SQIVND (reference sequence). The CDR3 nucleotides are TGTGCCAGTAGTATAGTAGGTAGAGGGAAGAAAAACATTCAGTACTTC. This gives the protein CASSIVGRGKKNIQYF.

The V call is TRBV28, the J call TRBJ2-2; no clear D. CDR3 length: 16 residues. CDR1 is MDHEN, CDR2 SYDVKM, per germline. Trimming cost V 2 bases and J 0 bases, with 10 bases left between them. The CDR3 loop reads CASSLIRSTNTGELFF. CDR3 bases: TGTGCCAGCAGTTTAATCCGGAGCACGAACACCGGGGAGCTGTTTTTT.

The chain recombines TRBV19 with TRBJ2-3; the match to TRBD2 covers 9 bases. The CDR3 sequence is 19 residues long. Germline CDR1 LNHDA, CDR2 SQIVND (reference sequence). The J segment lost 0 bases and the V segment lost 1 base, leaving 11 bases of the junction unmatched. The CDR3 spells CASSIGRAGGRGSTDTQYF. In DNA, the CDR3 is TGTGCCAGTAGTATAGGGAGAGCGGGAGGCCGGGGGAGCACAGATACGCAGTATTTT.

The chain carries TRBV7-2 and TRBJ2-3; D call uncertain. The CDR3 spans 12 residues. Germline-derived CDR1 and CDR2 are SGHTA and FQGNSA. V was cut by 5 bases and J by 2 bases, with 5 bases left in between. In DNA, the CDR3 is TGTGCCAGCAGCCCCCCCACAGATACGCAGTATTTT. This encodes CASSPPTDTQYF. The full variable domain, with the rest looked up from reference TRBV7-2 and TRBJ2-3, is GAGVSQSPSNKVTEKGKDVELRCDPISGHTALYWYRQSLGQGLEFLIYFQGNSAPDKSGLPSDRFSAERTGGSVSTLTIQRTQQEDSAVYLCASSPPTDTQYFGPGTRLTVL.

The chain couples TRBV19 to TRBJ2-3; 10 nucleotides agree with TRBD2. With 9 bases clipped from V and 1 base from J, the junction kept 1 base outside the gene matches. The CDR3 runs 13 residues. Germline CDR1 and CDR2: LNHDA and SQIVND (reference sequence). Here the CDR3 reads CASGTSGTDTQYF. CDR3 nucleotides: TGTGCCAGCGGGACTAGCGGCACAGATACGCAGTATTTT.